The source of this TCR beta chain is a study of shared clonotypes between healthy human individuals. As for the study in general: Donors, aged 18 to 49, were a couple of women and a few men.

Adult donors, all healthy and HIV-negative, had no recent acute infections or vaccinations. Only Caucasian adults living in Nashville, Tennessee made up the donor group. The assay was immunoSEQ multiplex PCR, and TCRdb's table has in-frame clones only and misses some. Of 450,000 to 500,000 clones in the sample, 65% to 85% were seen once. This clone turned up a few times. The CDR3 runs 13 residues. Germline V gives CDR1 SGDLS, CDR2 YYNGEE. Trimming removed 3 bases from V and 0 bases from J, with 6 bases in between. V is TRBV9 and J is TRBJ1-1; D remains ambiguous. Sequenced input: PBMCs. This TCR derives from a woman between 40 and 55 years old in good health. Some clones in this sample may be carry-over from other donors' samples. The CDR3 spells CASSAQVNTEAFF. In nucleotides, the CDR3 is TGTGCCAGCAGCGCCCAGGTGAACACTGAAGCTTTCTTT.